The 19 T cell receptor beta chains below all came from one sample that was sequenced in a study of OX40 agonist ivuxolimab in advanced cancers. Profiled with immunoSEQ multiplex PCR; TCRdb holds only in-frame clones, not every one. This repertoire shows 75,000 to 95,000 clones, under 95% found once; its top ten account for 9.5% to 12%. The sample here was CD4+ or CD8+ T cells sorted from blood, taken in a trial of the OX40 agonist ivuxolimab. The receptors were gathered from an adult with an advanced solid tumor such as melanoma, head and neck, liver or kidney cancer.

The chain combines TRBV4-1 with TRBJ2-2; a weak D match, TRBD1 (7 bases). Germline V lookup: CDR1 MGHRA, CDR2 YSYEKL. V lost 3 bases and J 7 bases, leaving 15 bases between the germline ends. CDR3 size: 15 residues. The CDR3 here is CASSQSGGTRGELFF. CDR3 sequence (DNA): TGCGCCAGCAGCCAGTCAGGGGGGACTCGCGGGGAGCTGTTTTTT.

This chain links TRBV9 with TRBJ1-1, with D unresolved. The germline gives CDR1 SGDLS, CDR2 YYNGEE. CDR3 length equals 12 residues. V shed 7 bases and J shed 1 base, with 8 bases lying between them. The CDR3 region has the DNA TGTGCCAGCGGGAAGACGAACACTGAAGCTTTCTTT. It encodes CASGKTNTEAFF.

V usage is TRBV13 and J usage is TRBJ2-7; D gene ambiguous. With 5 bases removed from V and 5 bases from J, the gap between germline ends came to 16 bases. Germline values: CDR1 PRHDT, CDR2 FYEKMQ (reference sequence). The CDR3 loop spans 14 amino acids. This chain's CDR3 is CASSPPEEWHEQYF. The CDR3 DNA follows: TGTGCCAGCAGCCCTCCTGAGGAATGGCACGAGCAGTACTTC.

The CDR3 DNA is TGTGCCAGCCATGGGGGGGGCACCACCGGGGAGCTGTTTTTT. Its translation: CASHGGGTTGELFF. J is TRBJ2-2 and V is TRBV9, with a weak D call TRBD2 (7 bases). Trimming shortened V by 7 bases and J by 4 bases, and 14 bases separated the two germline ends. The CDR3 has 14 amino acids. Germline-derived CDR1 and CDR2 are SGDLS and YYNGEE.

This CDR3 reads CASSAFSQPQHF. DNA of the CDR3: TGCGCCAGCAGCGCATTTAGTCAGCCCCAGCATTTT. The V and J genes are TRBV5-1 and TRBJ1-5; D gene ambiguous. CDR1 and CDR2 (germline): SGHRS, YFSETQ. The CDR3 is 12 residues long. With 4 bases removed from V and 6 bases from J, the gap between germline ends came to 8 bases.

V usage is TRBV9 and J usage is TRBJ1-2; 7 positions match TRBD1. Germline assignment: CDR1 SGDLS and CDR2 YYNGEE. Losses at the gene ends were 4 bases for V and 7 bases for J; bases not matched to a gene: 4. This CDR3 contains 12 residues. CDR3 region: CASSPNRGGYTF. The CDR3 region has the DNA TGTGCCAGCAGCCCAAACAGGGGTGGCTACACCTTC. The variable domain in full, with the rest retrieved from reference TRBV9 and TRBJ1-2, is DSGVTQTPKHLITATGQRVTLRCSPRSGDLSVYWYQQSLDQGLQFLIQYYNGEERAKGNILERFSAQQFPDLHSELNLSSLELGDSALYFCASSPNRGGYTFGSGTRLTVV.

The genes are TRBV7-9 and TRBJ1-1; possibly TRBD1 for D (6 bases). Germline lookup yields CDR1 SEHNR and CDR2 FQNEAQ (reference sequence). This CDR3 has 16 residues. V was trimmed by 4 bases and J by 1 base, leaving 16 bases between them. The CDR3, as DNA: TGTGCCAGCAGCTACCTCCCGGGGGCGGGGAACACTGAAGCTTTCTTT. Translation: CASSYLPGAGNTEAFF.

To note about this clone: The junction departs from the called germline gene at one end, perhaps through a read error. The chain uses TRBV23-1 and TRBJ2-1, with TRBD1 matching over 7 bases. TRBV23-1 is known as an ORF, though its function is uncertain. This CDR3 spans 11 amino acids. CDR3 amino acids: CASSDATGYVF. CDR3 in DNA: TGCGCCAGCAGTGACGCGACAGGGTATGTCTTC.

CDR3 amino acids: CASSPLREGEAFF. The DNA of the CDR3 is TGTGCCAGCAGCCCCCTGAGGGAGGGCGAAGCTTTCTTT. The chain is built from TRBV9 and TRBJ1-1; D gene uncertain. The CDR3 covers 13 residues. The V end lost 4 bases, the J end lost 8 bases, and 15 bases lay between the germline ends. CDR1 and CDR2 from the germline V gene are SGDLS and YYNGEE.

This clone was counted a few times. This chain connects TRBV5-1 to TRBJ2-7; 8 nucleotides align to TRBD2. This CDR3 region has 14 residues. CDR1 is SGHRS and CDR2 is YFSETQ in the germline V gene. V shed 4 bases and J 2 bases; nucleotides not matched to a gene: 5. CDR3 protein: CASSPGGAAYEQYF. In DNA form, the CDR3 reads TGCGCCAGCAGCCCGGGGGGGGCGGCCTACGAGCAGTACTTC.

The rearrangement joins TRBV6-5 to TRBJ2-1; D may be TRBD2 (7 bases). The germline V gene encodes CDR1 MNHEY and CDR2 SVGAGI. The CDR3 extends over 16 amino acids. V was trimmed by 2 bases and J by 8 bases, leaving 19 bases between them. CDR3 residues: CASSYGVWAGADEQFF. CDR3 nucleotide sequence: TGTGCCAGCAGTTACGGTGTTTGGGCGGGGGCAGATGAGCAGTTCTTC.

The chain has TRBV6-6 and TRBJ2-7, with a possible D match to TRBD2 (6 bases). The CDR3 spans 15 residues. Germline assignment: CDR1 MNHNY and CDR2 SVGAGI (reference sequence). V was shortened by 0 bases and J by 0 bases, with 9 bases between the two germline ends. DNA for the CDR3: TGTGCCAGCAGTTACTCTTCGGGGGACTCCTACGAGCAGTACTTC. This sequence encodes CASSYSSGDSYEQYF.

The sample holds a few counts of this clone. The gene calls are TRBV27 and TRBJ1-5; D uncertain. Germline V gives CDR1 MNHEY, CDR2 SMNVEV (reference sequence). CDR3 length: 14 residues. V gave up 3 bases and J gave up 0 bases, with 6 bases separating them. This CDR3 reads CASSLWASNQPQHF. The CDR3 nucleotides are TGTGCCAGCAGTTTGTGGGCTAGCAATCAGCCCCAGCATTTT.

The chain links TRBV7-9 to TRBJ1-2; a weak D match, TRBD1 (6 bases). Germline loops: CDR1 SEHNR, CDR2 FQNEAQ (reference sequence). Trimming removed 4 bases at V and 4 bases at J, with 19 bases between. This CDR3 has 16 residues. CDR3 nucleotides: TGTGCCAGCAGCTCCTATGAGGACAGCTTGTCCTATGGCTACACCTTC. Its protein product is CASSSYEDSLSYGYTF.

The CDR3 protein is CASQGEGVPWDTQYF. The CDR3 DNA reads as TGTGCCTCCCAAGGCGAAGGGGTTCCGTGGGATACGCAGTATTTT. The J gene is TRBJ2-3, the V gene TRBV10-3, with a tentative D call TRBD1 (5 bases). Trimming removed 11 bases from V and 6 bases from J, with 24 bases in between. Germline values: CDR1 ENHRY, CDR2 SYGVKD. The CDR3 has 15 residues.

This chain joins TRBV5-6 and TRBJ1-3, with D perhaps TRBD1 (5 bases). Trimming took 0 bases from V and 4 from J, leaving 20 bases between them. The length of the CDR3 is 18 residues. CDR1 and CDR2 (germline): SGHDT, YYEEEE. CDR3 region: CASSLGLREYESGNTIYF. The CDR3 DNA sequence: TGTGCCAGCAGCTTGGGCCTCAGGGAATACGAATCAGGAAACACCATATATTTT. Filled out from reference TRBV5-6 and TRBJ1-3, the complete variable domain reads DAGVTQSPTHLIKTRGQQVTLRCSPKSGHDTVSWYQQALGQGPQFIFQYYEEEERQRGNFPDRFSGHQFPNYSSELNVNALLLGDSALYLCASSLGLREYESGNTIYFGEGSWLTVV.

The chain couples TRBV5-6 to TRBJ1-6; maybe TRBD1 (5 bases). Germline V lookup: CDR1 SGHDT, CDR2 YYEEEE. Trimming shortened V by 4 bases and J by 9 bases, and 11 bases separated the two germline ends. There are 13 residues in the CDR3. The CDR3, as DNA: TGTGCCAGCAGCCCCGGCGGGGCTTCACCCCTCCACTTT. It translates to CASSPGGASPLHF. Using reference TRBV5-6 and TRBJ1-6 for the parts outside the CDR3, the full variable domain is DAGVTQSPTHLIKTRGQQVTLRCSPKSGHDTVSWYQQALGQGPQFIFQYYEEEERQRGNFPDRFSGHQFPNYSSELNVNALLLGDSALYLCASSPGGASPLHFGNGTRLTVT.

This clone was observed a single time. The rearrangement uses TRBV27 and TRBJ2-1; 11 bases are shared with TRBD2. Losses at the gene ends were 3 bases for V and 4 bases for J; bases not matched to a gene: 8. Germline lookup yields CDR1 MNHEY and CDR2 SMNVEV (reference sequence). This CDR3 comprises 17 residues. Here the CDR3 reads CASSFTHGTSGYNEQFF. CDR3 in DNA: TGTGCCAGCAGTTTCACCCACGGGACTAGCGGTTACAATGAGCAGTTCTTC.

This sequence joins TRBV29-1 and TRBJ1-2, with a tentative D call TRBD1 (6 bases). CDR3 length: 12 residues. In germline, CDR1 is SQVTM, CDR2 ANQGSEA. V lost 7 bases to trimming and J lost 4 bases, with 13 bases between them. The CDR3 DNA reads TGCAGCGCCCCACAGGGTGGCTATGGCTACACCTTC. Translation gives CSAPQGGYGYTF.